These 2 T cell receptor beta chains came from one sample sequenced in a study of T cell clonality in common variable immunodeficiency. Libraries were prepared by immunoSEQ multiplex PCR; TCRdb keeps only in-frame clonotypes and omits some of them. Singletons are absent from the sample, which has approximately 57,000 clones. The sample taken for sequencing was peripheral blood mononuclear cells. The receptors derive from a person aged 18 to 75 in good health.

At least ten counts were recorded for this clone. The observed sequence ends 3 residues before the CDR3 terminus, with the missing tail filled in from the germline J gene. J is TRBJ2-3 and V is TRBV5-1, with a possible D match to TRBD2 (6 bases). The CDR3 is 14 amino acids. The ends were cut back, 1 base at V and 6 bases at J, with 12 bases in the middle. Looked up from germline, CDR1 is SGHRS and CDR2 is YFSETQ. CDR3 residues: CASSLNAGMDTQYF. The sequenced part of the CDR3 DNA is TGCGCCAGCAGCTTGAATGCGGGGATGGATACG.

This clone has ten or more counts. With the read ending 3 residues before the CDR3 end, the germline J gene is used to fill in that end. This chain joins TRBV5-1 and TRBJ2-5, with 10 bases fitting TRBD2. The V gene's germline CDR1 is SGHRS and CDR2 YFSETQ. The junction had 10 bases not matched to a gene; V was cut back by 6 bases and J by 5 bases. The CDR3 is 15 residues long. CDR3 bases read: TGCGCCAGCACTGCTAGCGGGGGCCCCCGGGAGACC. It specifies CASTASGGPRET. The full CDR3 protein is CASTASGGPRETQYF.